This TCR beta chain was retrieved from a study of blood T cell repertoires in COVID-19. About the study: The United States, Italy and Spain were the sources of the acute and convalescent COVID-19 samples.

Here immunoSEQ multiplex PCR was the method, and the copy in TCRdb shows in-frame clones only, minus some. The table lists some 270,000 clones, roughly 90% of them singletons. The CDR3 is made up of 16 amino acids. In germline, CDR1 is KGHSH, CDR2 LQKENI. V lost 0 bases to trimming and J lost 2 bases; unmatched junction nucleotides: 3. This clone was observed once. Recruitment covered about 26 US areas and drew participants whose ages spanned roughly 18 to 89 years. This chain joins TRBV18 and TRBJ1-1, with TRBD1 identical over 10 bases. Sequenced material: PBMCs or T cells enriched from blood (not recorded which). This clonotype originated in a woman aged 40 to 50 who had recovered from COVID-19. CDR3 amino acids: CASSPPGTGVNTEAFF. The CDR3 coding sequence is TGTGCCAGCTCACCACCTGGGACAGGGGTCAACACTGAAGCTTTCTTT.